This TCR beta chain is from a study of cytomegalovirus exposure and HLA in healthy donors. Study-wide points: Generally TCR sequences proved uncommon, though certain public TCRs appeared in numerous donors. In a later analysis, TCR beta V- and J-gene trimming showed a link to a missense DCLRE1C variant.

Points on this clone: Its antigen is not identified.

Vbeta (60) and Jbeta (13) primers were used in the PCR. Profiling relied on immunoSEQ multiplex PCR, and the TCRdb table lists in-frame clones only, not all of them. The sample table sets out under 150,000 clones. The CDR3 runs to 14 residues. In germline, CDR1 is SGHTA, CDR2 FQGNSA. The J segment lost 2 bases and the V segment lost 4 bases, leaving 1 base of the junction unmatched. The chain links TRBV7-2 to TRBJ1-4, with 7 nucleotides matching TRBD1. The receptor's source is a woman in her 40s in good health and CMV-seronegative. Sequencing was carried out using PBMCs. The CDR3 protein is CASSWGQTNEKLFF. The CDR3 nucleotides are TGTGCCAGCAGCTGGGGACAGACTAATGAAAAACTGTTTTTT.